The 18 T cell receptor beta chains below come from one sample, sequenced in a study of Ad26.COV2.S vaccination and SARS-CoV-2 variants. Profiled with immunoSEQ multiplex PCR; TCRdb holds only in-frame clones, not every one. The sample records 300,000 to 400,000 clones, around 87% being singletons. The sample's treatment: about 20 received Ad26.COV2.S at low or high dose, single or two shots; roughly 5 received placebo; per-sample allocation not given. Sample collection was performed on day 63 after the first vaccine or placebo injection. The source was peripheral blood, collected in a trial of Ad26.COV2.S vaccine versus placebo. The receptors here all came from a person aged 18 to 59 who received the Ad26.COV2.S COVID-19 vaccine or a placebo.

The chain recombines TRBV10-3 with TRBJ2-5, with 10 bases identical to TRBD2. This CDR3 has 14 amino acids. The V and J ends lost 11 bases and 4 bases, in that order; junction bases with no gene match: 10. From germline, CDR1 is ENHRY and CDR2 SYGVKD. CDR3 bases: TGTGCCGTCGCCAAGCGGGGGGGCGGAGAGACCCAGTACTTC. Amino acid sequence: CAVAKRGGGETQYF.

CDR3 region: CATSRDGRQSFGYTF. CDR3 DNA sequence: TGTGCCACCAGCAGAGATGGGCGGCAAAGCTTTGGCTACACCTTC. V gene TRBV15 combines with J gene TRBJ1-2; D is uncertain. Trimming stripped 0 bases from V and 7 bases from J, with 15 bases between. The CDR3 has 15 residues. CDR1 is LNHNV, CDR2 YYDKDF, per germline (reference sequence). Variable domain in full (rest from reference TRBV15 and TRBJ1-2): DAMVIQNPRYQVTQFGKPVTLSCSQTLNHNVMYWYQQKSSQAPKLLFHYYDKDFNNEADTPDNFQSRRPNTSFCFLDIRSPGLGDTAMYLCATSRDGRQSFGYTFGSGTRLTVV.

The chain combines TRBV9 with TRBJ2-1, with D uncertain. There are 14 residues in the CDR3. Germline-derived CDR1 and CDR2 are SGDLS and YYNGEE. V lost 4 bases to trimming and J lost 1 base, with 9 bases between them. The CDR3 sequence is CASSPGASYNEQFF. Here the CDR3 DNA reads TGTGCCAGCAGCCCGGGCGCATCCTACAATGAGCAGTTCTTC. The whole variable domain, remainder taken from reference TRBV9 and TRBJ2-1, is DSGVTQTPKHLITATGQRVTLRCSPRSGDLSVYWYQQSLDQGLQFLIQYYNGEERAKGNILERFSAQQFPDLHSELNLSSLELGDSALYFCASSPGASYNEQFFGPGTRLTVL.

The chain combines TRBV4-1 with TRBJ2-1; D is unresolved. Trimming took 0 bases from V and 0 from J, leaving 12 bases between them. Looked up from germline, CDR1 is MGHRA and CDR2 is YSYEKL. There are 17 residues in the CDR3. DNA of the CDR3: TGCGCCAGCAGCCAAGATAACCGTCCCGACTCCTACAATGAGCAGTTCTTC. Translating gives CASSQDNRPDSYNEQFF.

The table lists this clone with a few counts. This same CDR3 is encoded by further DNA sequences in the sample. This chain uses TRBV7-9 with TRBJ2-2; 9 bases align to TRBD2. This CDR3 contains 16 residues. The germline CDR1 and CDR2 sequences are SEHNR and FQNEAQ (reference sequence). V lost 3 bases and J lost 10; bases outside the gene matches: 12. The CDR3 loop reads CASSFGDGGGAVELFF. The CDR3 DNA sequence: TGTGCCAGCAGCTTCGGCGACGGCGGGGGGGCCGTGGAGCTGTTTTTT.

The J gene is TRBJ1-2, the V gene TRBV29-1; D may be TRBD1 (6 bases). Per germline, CDR1 SQVTM and CDR2 ANQGSEA. CDR3 length: 15 residues. The V and J ends lost 4 bases and 8 bases respectively, with 23 bases between them. The CDR3 nucleotides are TGCAGCGTTGGCCCCCCTCGGGGGGGGCTAGGAGGCTACACCTTC. It translates to CSVGPPRGGLGGYTF. Based on the CDR3 plus reference TRBV29-1 and TRBJ1-2, the full variable domain is SAVISQKPSRDICQRGTSLTIQCQVDSQVTMMFWYRQQPGQSLTLIATANQGSEATYESGFVIDKFPISRPNLTFSTLTVSNMSPEDSSIYLCSVGPPRGGLGGYTFGSGTRLTVV.

The chain is built from TRBV12-3 or TRBV12-4 and TRBJ2-1, with D possibly matching TRBD2 (6 bases). The CDR3 spans 13 residues. V was pared by 8 bases and J by 4 bases, with 12 bases between. The CDR3 DNA sequence: TGTGCCAGCGGGGGGTTTTCGTACAATGAGCAGTTCTTC. Translating gives CASGGFSYNEQFF.

The chain couples TRBV5-4 to TRBJ2-5; 8 bases agree with TRBD1. The CDR3 has 14 amino acids. Unmatched junction bases numbered 5, after V lost 5 bases and J lost 2 bases. Germline V gene data show CDR1 as SGHNT and CDR2 as YYREEE (reference sequence). The CDR3 here is CASRSDREQETQYF. CDR3 DNA: TGTGCCAGCAGGTCGGACAGGGAACAAGAGACCCAGTACTTC.

This sequence joins TRBV10-3 and TRBJ1-5; D not resolved. The CDR3 spans 16 residues. Germline-derived CDR1 and CDR2 are ENHRY and SYGVKD. With 0 bases removed from V and 2 bases from J, the gap between germline ends came to 11 bases. The CDR3 DNA reads TGTGCCATCAGTGAGTCGGGTCCCGGCGGCAATCAGCCCCAGCATTTT. Translated: CAISESGPGGNQPQHF.

This chain uses TRBV19 with TRBJ1-4; no clear D gene. With 4 bases removed from V and 4 bases from J, the gap between germline ends came to 16 bases. CDR3 length: 16 amino acids. Germline-derived CDR1 and CDR2 are LNHDA and SQIVND (reference sequence). CDR3 sequence (DNA): TGTGCCAGTAGTAGGCACGCCTTGGACGTTAATGAAAAACTGTTTTTT. Translation: CASSRHALDVNEKLFF.

The CDR3 region has the DNA TGCGCCAGCAGCTCCGAGTCTGACCTAGTCATGGGGTCCGGGGAGCTGTTTTTT. Its translation: CASSSESDLVMGSGELFF. This chain uses TRBV4-1 with TRBJ2-2; D gene uncertain. Trimming took off 5 bases at V and 6 bases at J, with 25 bases between the two ends. Germline V CDR1 and CDR2: MGHRA, YSYEKL. This CDR3 comprises 18 residues.

V usage is TRBV2 and J usage is TRBJ1-2, with a possible D match to TRBD1 (5 bases). CDR1 and CDR2 (germline): SNHLY, FYNNEI. The CDR3 has 13 amino acids. Trimming took off 4 bases at V and 8 bases at J, with 14 bases between the two ends. This chain's CDR3 is CASSGDSAHGYTF. The CDR3 DNA is TGTGCCAGCAGTGGTGACAGCGCCCACGGCTACACCTTC. The complete variable domain, with remaining parts taken from reference TRBV2 and TRBJ1-2, reads EPEVTQTPSHQVTQMGQEVILRCVPISNHLYFYWYRQILGQKVEFLVSFYNNEISEKSEIFDDQFSVERPDGSNFTLKIRSTKLEDSAMYFCASSGDSAHGYTFGSGTRLTVV.

The chain joins TRBV9 to TRBJ2-1; D perhaps matches TRBD1 (5 bases). The CDR3 consists of 16 residues. V lost 0 bases and J 2 bases, leaving 12 bases between the germline ends. The germline V gene has CDR1 SGDLS and CDR2 YYNGEE. DNA of the CDR3: TGTGCCAGCAGCGTAGAGGCAGGGCTAGCCTACAATGAGCAGTTCTTC. This gives the protein CASSVEAGLAYNEQFF.

Remarks on this clone: Other DNA sequences in this specimen translate into the identical CDR3. V gene TRBV4-1 combines with J gene TRBJ1-2; D is possibly TRBD1 (6 bases). The CDR3 spans 13 residues. Germline loops: CDR1 MGHRA, CDR2 YSYEKL. The ends were cut back, 3 bases at V and 4 bases at J, with 9 bases in the middle. DNA of the CDR3: TGCGCCAGCAGCCAGGGGGGCGGCTATGGCTACACCTTC. Its translation: CASSQGGGYGYTF.

For the CDR3, the DNA is TGTGCCAGCAGCCCGGTTGTGGGACAGCGAAATGAAAAACTGTTTTTT. Translating gives CASSPVVGQRNEKLFF. The chain employs TRBV9 and TRBJ1-4, with 7 bases lining up with TRBD1. The ends lost 4 bases at V and 5 bases at J; junction bases unmatched: 11. Germline V gene sequence: CDR1 SGDLS, CDR2 YYNGEE. The CDR3 runs to 16 residues.

The chain uses TRBV7-3 and TRBJ2-7; TRBD2 matches at 8 bases. The CDR3 contains 16 residues. CDR1 is SGHTA, CDR2 FQGTGA, per germline. The V and J ends lost 0 bases and 2 bases, in that order; junction bases with no gene match: 6. The CDR3, as DNA: TGTGCCAGCAGCTTAACTGTGACTAGCGCGACCTACGAGCAGTACTTC. This translates into CASSLTVTSATYEQYF. The full variable domain, its missing parts supplied by reference TRBV7-3 and TRBJ2-7, is GAGVSQTPSNKVTEKGKYVELRCDPISGHTALYWYRQSLGQGPEFLIYFQGTGAADDSGLPNDRFFAVRPEGSVSTLKIQRTERGDSAVYLCASSLTVTSATYEQYFGPGTRLTVT.

The table lists this clone with a few counts. The chain links TRBV5-6 to TRBJ2-1, with 8 positions matching TRBD2. Germline V lookup: CDR1 SGHDT, CDR2 YYEEEE. The ends lost 2 bases at V and 0 bases at J; junction bases unmatched: 4. The CDR3 covers 16 residues. The CDR3 DNA is TGTGCCAGCAGCTTCGTAGCGGGGTTCTCCTACAATGAGCAGTTCTTC. Amino acids: CASSFVAGFSYNEQFF. The variable domain in full, with the rest retrieved from reference TRBV5-6 and TRBJ2-1, is DAGVTQSPTHLIKTRGQQVTLRCSPKSGHDTVSWYQQALGQGPQFIFQYYEEEERQRGNFPDRFSGHQFPNYSSELNVNALLLGDSALYLCASSFVAGFSYNEQFFGPGTRLTVL.

The chain links TRBV7-6 to TRBJ1-2; TRBD1 might be the D (5 bases). There are 15 residues in the CDR3. The V gene's germline CDR1 is SGHVS and CDR2 FNYEAQ. The ends were cut back, 5 bases at V and 8 bases at J, with 21 bases in the middle. Here the CDR3 reads CASSRSLGGREGYTF. The CDR3 DNA reads TGTGCCAGCAGCCGGAGTCTTGGGGGTAGAGAGGGCTACACCTTC. Full variable domain (rest looked up from reference TRBV7-6 and TRBJ1-2): GAGVSQSPRYKVTKRGQDVALRCDPISGHVSLYWYRQALGQGPEFLTYFNYEAQQDKSGLPNDRFSAERPEGSISTLTIQRTEQRDSAMYRCASSRSLGGREGYTFGSGTRLTVV.